This TCR beta chain was found in a study of persistence of HIV-infected CD4 T cells. Study-wide context: Suppressive ART had lasted a median of approximately eight years.

The immunoSEQ assay was version 4, run in survey mode. Libraries were prepared by immunoSEQ multiplex PCR; TCRdb keeps only in-frame clonotypes and omits some of them. There are over 30,000 clones in the sample; 82% occur only once, and 0.97% lies in the top ten. Turning to this clone: The antigen remains unidentified.

Cells were stimulated with overlapping HIV-1 Gag 15-mer peptides. Memory cells lacking CD40L and CD69 with high CD45RO were sorted. V dropped 0 bases and J dropped 8; count of bases not matched to a gene: 21. The length of the CDR3 is 22 residues. Germline CDR1 and CDR2: LGHNT and FRNRAP. Specimen: cultured CD4+ T cells from PBMCs, collected from a patient who received antiretroviral therapy. The source of this sequence is an adult with HIV. The donor label of this sample is uncertain. The chain uses TRBV12-5 and TRBJ2-1, with 14 nucleotides matching TRBD2. The CDR3 DNA follows: TGTGCTAGTGGTTTGGTACCCCACGCGACTAGCGGGGGGGCTCTACTTCTTTATGAGCAGTTCTTC. Protein: CASGLVPHATSGGALLLYEQFF.